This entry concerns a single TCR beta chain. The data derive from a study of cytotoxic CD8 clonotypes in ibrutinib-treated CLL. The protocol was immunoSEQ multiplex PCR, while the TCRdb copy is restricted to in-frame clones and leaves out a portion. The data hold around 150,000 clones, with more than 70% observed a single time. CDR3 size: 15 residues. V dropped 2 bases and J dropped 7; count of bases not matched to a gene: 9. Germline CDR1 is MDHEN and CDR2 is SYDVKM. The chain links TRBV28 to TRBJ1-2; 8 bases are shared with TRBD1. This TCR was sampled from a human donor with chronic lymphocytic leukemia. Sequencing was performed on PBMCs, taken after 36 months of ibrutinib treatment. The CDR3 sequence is CASSLIPGGFSGYTF. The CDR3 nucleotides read TGTGCCAGCAGTTTAATACCAGGGGGCTTTAGTGGCTACACCTTC.